This TCR beta chain is from a study of blood T cell repertoires in COVID-19. The method was immunoSEQ multiplex PCR; TCRdb's version includes in-frame clones alone and lacks a portion of them. This sample has more than 75,000 clones, with 80% to 85% found just once. V trimming: 4 bases; J trimming: 5 bases; junction bases outside the gene matches: 14. The CDR3 extends over 17 amino acids. The germline gives CDR1 LGHNA, CDR2 YNFKEQ. The specimen sequenced was peripheral blood. This chain links TRBV4-2 with TRBJ1-1; the match to TRBD1 covers 9 bases. The clonotype was recovered from an elderly woman with active or convalescent COVID-19. The CDR3 sequence is CASSPKPGQGRGTEAFF. Written as DNA, the CDR3 is TGTGCCAGCAGCCCCAAGCCCGGACAGGGGAGGGGAACTGAAGCTTTCTTT.